Described below is a single T cell receptor (beta chain) sequence and its context. The antigen remains undetermined. MiXCR was run by TCRdb on the 5' RACE reads, yielding one entry per CDR3 protein. The sample consists of 55,000 to 65,000 distinct CDR3 sequences, around 9.5% of them appearing once. The CDR3 totals 16 residues. The germline V gene encodes CDR1 MNHNY and CDR2 SVGAGI (reference sequence). V lost 2 bases and J 2 bases, leaving 10 bases between the germline ends. This record belongs to a study of T-cell memory formation after mild COVID-19. About the study: Across donors, TCR clusters were largely donor specific. General study points: CM and EM subsets held most contracting CD4+ clones; EMRA held CD8+ ones.

This sequence originates from a young man who had mild COVID-19 (a few samples of this study predate the infection). Cell type and time point are not known. The gene calls are TRBV6-6 and TRBJ2-6, with TRBD1 as a possible D gene (5 bases). The sample consisted of PBMCs or a T cell subset sorted from them (not recorded which). The DNA for the CDR3 is TGTGCCAGCAGTTACGGGGAACAGGCTGGGGCCAACGTCCTGACTTTC. Translation: CASSYGEQAGANVLTF.